This TCR beta chain emerged from a study of blood T cell repertoires in COVID-19. Study members were between roughly 18 and 89 years old and lived in around 24 US regions. Cohort 3 donors were reported recovered after two negative PCRs, clearance, or symptom resolution. The protocol was immunoSEQ multiplex PCR, while the TCRdb copy is restricted to in-frame clones and leaves out a portion. The sample consists of 200,000 to 250,000 clones, 80% to 85% of them appearing once. The CDR3 sequence is 16 residues long. Losses at the gene ends were 2 bases for V and 6 bases for J; bases not matched to a gene: 9.

V usage is TRBV23-1 and J usage is TRBJ2-2, with 7 nucleotides matching TRBD1. TRBV23-1 is labeled an ORF, and its function is uncertain. This clonotype was sampled from a woman aged 35 to 49 who had recovered from COVID-19. The sequencing input was PBMCs or T cells enriched from blood (not recorded which). The CDR3 sequence: CASSQLPDRVPGELFF. The CDR3 coding sequence is TGCGCCAGCAGTCAACTCCCTGACAGGGTCCCCGGGGAGCTGTTTTTT.